A single sample is the source of the 12 T cell receptor beta chains below, sequenced in a study of T cell responses to AZD1222 COVID-19 vaccine. Produced via immunoSEQ multiplex PCR; TCRdb's table is partial and in-frame only. The sample yields about 99,000 clones, 80% to 90% seen once. Sequenced material: peripheral blood, taken on day 0 of AZD1222 vaccination. The receptors were sampled from an adult in good health.

CDR3 loop: CASSTPPNTEAFF. CDR3 DNA sequence: TGTGCCAGCAGTACACCACCGAACACTGAAGCTTTCTTT. The rearrangement links TRBV27 to TRBJ1-1; D is uncertain. This CDR3 is 13 amino acids long. The ends were cut back, 5 bases at V and 1 base at J, with 8 bases in the middle. The germline V gene has CDR1 MNHEY and CDR2 SMNVEV (reference sequence).

The chain has TRBV7-8 and TRBJ1-1, with a weak D call TRBD1 (6 bases). Trimming removed 5 bases at V and 8 bases at J, with 27 bases between. Germline loops: CDR1 SGHVS, CDR2 FQNEAQ. The CDR3 spans 17 residues. CDR3 sequence reads: CASSITGSGISMREAFF. For the CDR3, the DNA is TGTGCCAGCAGCATCACAGGGTCCGGTATTTCCATGCGCGAAGCTTTCTTT. The whole variable domain, filled in from reference TRBV7-8 and TRBJ1-1, reads GAGVSQSPRYKVAKRGQDVALRCDPISGHVSLFWYQQALGQGPEFLTYFQNEAQLDKSGLPSDRFFAERPEGSVSTLKIQRTQQEDSAVYLCASSITGSGISMREAFFGQGTRLTVV.

This clone is a singleton in its sample. The gene calls are TRBV28 and TRBJ2-1; a weak D match, TRBD2 (5 bases). Germline loops: CDR1 MDHEN, CDR2 SYDVKM. This CDR3 has 14 residues. V was shortened by 3 bases and J by 3 bases, with 9 bases between the two germline ends. The CDR3 region has the DNA TGTGCCAGCAGTTTTACGGGAAACTACAATGAGCAGTTCTTC. This codes for CASSFTGNYNEQFF.

The chain recombines TRBV7-2 with TRBJ2-2, with 8 bases lining up with TRBD1. This CDR3 region has 15 residues. Germline lookup yields CDR1 SGHTA and CDR2 FQGNSA. V lost 3 bases and J lost 7; bases outside the gene matches: 7. CDR3 protein: CASSFNRGYGGELFF. CDR3 nucleotides: TGTGCCAGCAGCTTTAACAGGGGGTATGGCGGGGAGCTGTTTTTT.

The chain recombines TRBV9 with TRBJ1-1, with D perhaps TRBD1 (6 bases). The germline V gene has CDR1 SGDLS and CDR2 YYNGEE. This CDR3 comprises 15 residues. The V end lost 0 bases, the J end lost 3 bases, and 12 bases lay between the germline ends. The CDR3 spells CASSVVGGADTEAFF. CDR3 DNA sequence: TGTGCCAGCAGCGTAGTCGGGGGGGCGGACACTGAAGCTTTCTTT. The complete variable domain, with remaining parts taken from reference TRBV9 and TRBJ1-1, reads DSGVTQTPKHLITATGQRVTLRCSPRSGDLSVYWYQQSLDQGLQFLIQYYNGEERAKGNILERFSAQQFPDLHSELNLSSLELGDSALYFCASSVVGGADTEAFFGQGTRLTVV.

The chain uses TRBV7-6 and TRBJ2-5; D is unresolved. V lost 3 bases to trimming and J lost 1 base, with 9 bases between them. This CDR3 has 14 residues. The germline V gene has CDR1 SGHVS and CDR2 FNYEAQ. CDR3 sequence reads: CASSFSEIQETQYF. CDR3 sequence (DNA): TGTGCCAGCAGCTTTTCGGAGATCCAAGAGACCCAGTACTTC. Filled out from reference TRBV7-6 and TRBJ2-5, the complete variable domain reads GAGVSQSPRYKVTKRGQDVALRCDPISGHVSLYWYRQALGQGPEFLTYFNYEAQQDKSGLPNDRFSAERPEGSISTLTIQRTEQRDSAMYRCASSFSEIQETQYFGPGTRLLVL.

This sequence joins TRBV28 and TRBJ2-7, with 7 bases identical to TRBD2. The CDR3 length is 15 residues. Per the germline V gene, CDR1 is MDHEN and CDR2 is SYDVKM. Germline trimming cut 4 bases from V and 5 bases from J; bases unmatched to any gene: 11. DNA for the CDR3: TGTGCCAGCAGTTCCTCCGGACTAGAGGAGAACGAGCAGTACTTC. Translation gives CASSSSGLEENEQYF.

The chain uses TRBV2 and TRBJ1-3, with D uncertain. With 4 bases removed from V and 0 bases from J, the gap between germline ends came to 10 bases. The CDR3 contains 15 residues. CDR1 and CDR2 from the germline V gene are SNHLY and FYNNEI. CDR3 DNA sequence: TGTGCCAGCAGTGCTAGGACGGTCTCTGGAAACACCATATATTTT. Translating gives CASSARTVSGNTIYF.

The J gene is TRBJ2-7, the V gene TRBV9, with D maybe TRBD1 (6 bases). V lost 2 bases, J lost 4 bases, and 13 bases lay in between. Germline values: CDR1 SGDLS, CDR2 YYNGEE. The CDR3 runs 14 residues. As DNA, the CDR3 is TGTGCCAGCAGCGTTATGGCAGGGGTGTACGAGCAGTACTTC. It translates to CASSVMAGVYEQYF.

The chain joins TRBV4-1 to TRBJ2-5; the match to TRBD2 covers 15 bases. The CDR3 has 18 amino acids. V lost 0 bases, J lost 4 bases, and 6 bases stayed unmatched. The germline CDR1 and CDR2 sequences are MGHRA and YSYEKL. DNA for the CDR3: TGCGCCAGCAGCCAAGACCGGACTAGCGGGAGGGCCGGAGAGACCCAGTACTTC. This translates into CASSQDRTSGRAGETQYF.

The J gene is TRBJ1-2, the V gene TRBV28, with D maybe TRBD1 (6 bases). Looked up from germline, CDR1 is MDHEN and CDR2 is SYDVKM. The CDR3 extends over 13 amino acids. V lost 5 bases and J lost 2, with 9 bases in between. The CDR3 reads CASSGDTNYGYTF. The CDR3 bases are TGTGCCAGCAGTGGGGACACCAACTATGGCTACACCTTC.

The chain couples TRBV4-3 to TRBJ2-2, with TRBD2 identical over 8 bases. Germline trimming cut 2 bases from V and 4 bases from J; bases unmatched to any gene: 6. Germline values: CDR1 LGHNA, CDR2 YSLEER. CDR3 size: 16 residues. CDR3 sequence: CASSQLAGGSTGELFF. The CDR3 DNA sequence: TGCGCCAGCAGCCAACTCGCGGGAGGCAGCACCGGGGAGCTGTTTTTT.